One sample yielded the 10 T cell receptor beta chains listed below, sequenced in a study of T cell repertoires in cytomegalovirus infection. Antigens of these TCRs are unknown. TCRdb fed the reads into MiXCR, producing one record per CDR3 protein. This sample has under 150,000 distinct CDR3 sequences, with 30% to 35% found just once. The sample in question was CD8+ T cells from cultured PBMCs, obtained from culture after CMV antigen stimulation. These receptors were taken from a human donor in good health (CMV status not recorded). Some clones in this sample may be carry-over from other donors' samples.

This clonotype was seen a handful of times. The chain recombines TRBV4-2 with TRBJ2-1, with 8 nucleotides matching TRBD2. With 0 bases clipped from V and 3 bases from J, the junction kept 4 bases outside the gene matches. The CDR3 consists of 16 residues. Germline CDR1 and CDR2: LGHNA and YNFKEQ. The chain's CDR3 is CASSQESGGGYNEQFF. CDR3 coding DNA: TGTGCCAGCAGCCAAGAAAGCGGGGGTGGCTACAATGAGCAGTTCTTC.

This clonotype was seen repeatedly, ten times or more. The V gene is TRBV6-1, the J gene TRBJ1-3; perhaps TRBD1 as D (5 bases). The germline V gene has CDR1 MNHNS and CDR2 SASEGT. With 7 bases removed from V and 4 bases from J, the gap between germline ends came to 17 bases. This CDR3 is 15 amino acids long. DNA of the CDR3: TGTGCCAGCAATTCGCCCGGGACTCCCGGAAACACCATATATTTT. Encoded protein: CASNSPGTPGNTIYF.

This rearrangement joins TRBV11-2 to TRBJ2-7; D might be TRBD1 or TRBD2, each matching 5 bases. Germline lookup yields CDR1 SGHAT and CDR2 FQNNGV. The V gene lost 5 bases and the J gene lost 2 bases, with 19 bases spanning the gap. The CDR3 totals 16 residues. CDR3: CASSPDYDSPTYEQYF. The DNA of the CDR3 is TGTGCCAGCAGCCCAGACTACGACAGTCCTACCTACGAGCAGTACTTC.

Only a few counts were recorded for this clonotype. The chain employs TRBV7-8 and TRBJ2-7, with D perhaps being TRBD1 or TRBD2 (5 bases each). Germline V gene lookup returns CDR1 SGHVS and CDR2 FQNEAQ. The ends were cut back, 4 bases at V and 2 bases at J, with 9 bases in the middle. The CDR3 totals 13 residues. CDR3 sequence (DNA): TGTGCCAGCAGCTACGAGGGACCCTACGAGCAGTACTTC. The encoded protein is CASSYEGPYEQYF.

The gene calls are TRBV6-6 and TRBJ1-1, with 8 bases that match TRBD1. Germline values: CDR1 MNHNY, CDR2 SVGAGI (reference sequence). The CDR3 has 15 amino acids. J gave up 2 bases and V 3 bases, and 5 bases lay outside the gene matches. In DNA form, the CDR3 reads TGTGCCAGCAGTTATTTAGGACAGGGTAACACTGAAGCTTTCTTT. It translates to CASSYLGQGNTEAFF.

V and J are TRBV6-1 and TRBJ1-6; D is ambiguous. The germline CDR1 and CDR2 sequences are MNHNS and SASEGT. CDR3 length: 14 residues. Trimming cost V 2 bases and J 10 bases, with 12 bases left between them. The CDR3 sequence: CASSEPYGLSPLHF. In DNA form, the CDR3 reads TGTGCCAGCAGTGAACCGTACGGCTTGTCACCCCTCCACTTT.

This clonotype was picked up a small number of times. J is TRBJ1-5 and V is TRBV14; D is possibly TRBD1 (5 bases). The V gene's germline CDR1 is SGHDN and CDR2 FVKESK. V dropped 0 bases and J dropped 6 bases, with 9 bases sitting between them. The CDR3 loop spans 14 amino acids. CDR3 amino acids: CASSQEGDGQPQHF. The CDR3 DNA reads as TGTGCCAGCAGCCAAGAGGGGGATGGTCAGCCCCAGCATTTT.

This clonotype showed up just a few times. The V call is TRBV7-8, the J call TRBJ2-2; D possibly corresponds to TRBD1 (6 bases). The germline CDR1 and CDR2 sequences are SGHVS and FQNEAQ. There are 17 residues in the CDR3. V was pared by 3 bases and J by 4 bases, with 18 bases between. The CDR3 region has the DNA TGTGCCAGCAGCTTGCGATCGGTGGGGGCGGTCACCGGGGAGCTGTTTTTT. Protein sequence: CASSLRSVGAVTGELFF.

Ten or more counts support this clonotype. The chain recombines TRBV7-6 with TRBJ1-3; 7 bases line up with TRBD1. CDR1 SGHVS and CDR2 FNYEAQ come from the germline V gene. V lost 2 bases and J lost 0; bases outside the gene matches: 7. CDR3 length: 17 amino acids. The CDR3 reads CASSLRGQEPSGNTIYF. The DNA for the CDR3 is TGTGCCAGCAGCTTAAGGGGGCAAGAACCCTCTGGAAACACCATATATTTT.

The chain combines TRBV4-1 with TRBJ1-5; D remains ambiguous. Germline V gives CDR1 MGHRA, CDR2 YSYEKL. V shed 2 bases and J shed 1 base, with 9 bases lying between them. The CDR3 extends over 15 amino acids. CDR3 sequence: CASSQLFGSNQPQHF. The DNA of the CDR3 is TGCGCCAGCAGCCAACTTTTTGGGAGCAATCAGCCCCAGCATTTT.